This TCR beta chain was captured in a study of post-analysis software for immune sequencing data. The overall study: The disease courses spanned relapsing-remitting, secondary progressive and progressive-relapsing forms of multiple sclerosis.

TCR beta cDNA libraries included unique molecular identifiers. Between roughly 1 and 11 million T cells gave rise to 500,000 to 600,000 cDNA molecules. TCRdb ran MiXCR on the PCR reads and lists one entry per CDR3 protein. The table has roughly 580,000 distinct CDR3 sequences, 44% seen once. Germline V gene sequence: CDR1 SGHAT, CDR2 FQNNGV. The V gene lost 4 bases and the J gene lost 8 bases, with 13 bases spanning the gap. The CDR3 covers 13 residues. Of note for this clonotype: The antigen is unknown.

Whole-study results and caveats: Patients with multiple sclerosis recorded significantly lower normalized Chao1 diversity than controls, the study found. Strong co-clustering by F measure was evident for samples that had been prepared in the same batch. About 5 TRBV segments (TRBV5-6, TRBV5-1 and TRBV20-1 among them) occurred more frequently in patients than in controls.

This sequence originates from a girl aged 10 to 17 with multiple sclerosis. The material sequenced was blood. This rearrangement joins TRBV11-2 to TRBJ2-3; TRBD2 might be the D (5 bases). CDR3 in DNA: TGTGCCAGCAGCTCTGTGGTGGAGGCTACGCAGTATTTT. It specifies CASSSVVEATQYF.